Many counts were recorded for the clone carrying this T cell receptor beta chain. Its specificity is not known. Germline V CDR1 and CDR2: SGHAT, FQNNGV. V was pared by 2 bases and J by 5 bases, with 6 bases of the junction left unmatched. The CDR3 sequence is 15 residues long. The sample comes from a study of T cells in Graves' hyperthyroidism and ophthalmopathy. It was RNA transcripts that yielded the amplified TCR beta CDR3 regions. TCR CDR3 underwent first-round RT-PCR with the HTBI primer set. MiXCR, applied by TCRdb to the multiplex PCR reads, yields one record per CDR3 protein. This table has around 400,000 distinct CDR3 sequences, 15% to 19% appearing once. General study results and limits: Most clonotypes that expanded in the thyroid above 0.001 also showed up in blood.

Hyperthyroidism, newly diagnosed and lasting under 2 months, affected patients aged 18 to 65. Patients with uncontrolled infections, other autoimmune diseases, pregnancy or lactation were excluded. It was 10 ml of fresh peripheral blood that supplied the PBMCs. This rearrangement joins TRBV11-2 to TRBJ2-7; the match to TRBD2 covers 10 bases. The sequencing input was blood. This sequence originates from a young woman with Graves' hyperthyroidism that later progressed to Graves' ophthalmopathy. The CDR3 DNA reads TGTGCCAGCAGCTTACGTGGGCTAGCGGGAGACGAGCAGTACTTC. This codes for CASSLRGLAGDEQYF.